This T cell receptor beta chain was recovered during a study of blood T cell repertoires in COVID-19. Overall study: COVID-19 samples from acute and convalescent phases originated in the United States, Italy and Spain. PBMCs, B-cell-depleted T cells, or T cells provided the cDNA or gDNA that made up the material.

The CDR3 is 16 amino acids. The ends lost 4 bases at V and 1 base at J; junction bases unmatched: 4. Germline assignment: CDR1 SGDLS and CDR2 YYNGEE. Per the authors' pipeline: Amplification from reference gene primers served as the basis for estimated nucleated cell counts. Clones were sequenced by immunoSEQ multiplex PCR, and TCRdb holds only the in-frame ones, with some missing. That table is the source of V, J and clone size, and D and trimming were worked out from the DNA. The table shows 250,000 or so clones, with 70% to 90% occurring only once. The V and J genes are TRBV9 and TRBJ1-5; 11 nucleotides match TRBD1. Sequencing was done on a sample of peripheral blood. The TCR was taken from a woman aged 40-49 years who had recovered from COVID-19. DNA for the CDR3: TGTGCCAGCAGCCCCGGGACAGGGGGAAGCAATCAGCCCCAGCATTTT. Protein product: CASSPGTGGSNQPQHF.